This T cell receptor (beta chain) was obtained from a study of type 1 and type 2 diabetes patients. Study at large: Across the study, 15 million to 20 million paired-end reads were produced.

This clonotype was detected many times. PCR was run on genomic DNA. Amplification of the beta chain CDR3 used 30 forward and 13 reverse multiplex primers. TCRdb called the multiplex PCR reads again in MiXCR, with one record for every CDR3 protein. The top ten clones hold roughly 15% of a sample with around 300,000 distinct CDR3 sequences, 45% to 60% of them seen once. Each participant gave 8 to 10 milliliters of peripheral blood. Trimming took 10 bases from V and 5 from J; bases not matched to a gene: 7. This CDR3 has 12 amino acids. Looked up from germline, CDR1 is WSHSY and CDR2 is SAAADI. Material for sequencing was peripheral blood mononuclear cells (PBMCs). This receptor was identified in a man aged 18 to 35 with type 2 diabetes. The chain combines TRBV10-2 with TRBJ2-5; 7 nucleotides line up with TRBD2. In DNA, the CDR3 is TGCGCCACCGCGGGAGTTCGGGAGACCCAGTACTTC. Residues: CATAGVRETQYF.